This TCR beta chain was documented in a study of TIL therapy for anti-PD-1-resistant metastatic lung cancer. Losses at the gene ends were 4 bases for V and 0 bases for J; bases not matched to a gene: 11. Germline CDR1 MDHEN, CDR2 SYDVKM. The CDR3 spans 19 residues. Time point indicated: pre-treatment sample, taken before nivolumab and TIL therapy. The immunoSEQ assay was v3. Profiling relied on immunoSEQ multiplex PCR, and the TCRdb table lists in-frame clones only, not all of them. The sample records 40,000 to 55,000 clones, about 80% being singletons. The specimen was blood, collected at baseline. The source of this sequence is a woman between 30 and 85 years old with non-small cell lung cancer. V gene TRBV28 combines with J gene TRBJ2-3; 12 bases are shared with TRBD2. The CDR3 nucleotides are TGTGCCAGCAGTTCCTCGCCCGGACTAGCGGGAACTAGCACAGATACGCAGTATTTT. It codes for CASSSSPGLAGTSTDTQYF.